The 18 T cell receptor beta chains in this list originate from one sample, sequenced in a study of shared clonotypes between healthy human individuals. Method: immunoSEQ multiplex PCR; TCRdb's copy keeps in-frame clones and lacks some. The data contain roughly 2 million clones, 85% to 95% of them singletons. What was sequenced was naive CD4+ T cells sorted from blood. Described subset: CD45RA+ positively selected. These receptors all come from a man aged 18 to 35 in good health.

The chain links TRBV5-1 to TRBJ2-5; 7 bases are shared with TRBD2. CDR3 length equals 15 residues. V dropped 2 bases and J dropped 4; count of bases not matched to a gene: 8. Germline V lookup: CDR1 SGHRS, CDR2 YFSETQ. The CDR3 DNA follows: TGCGCCAGCAGCTTCGCTAGCGGAGTCGGAGAGACCCAGTACTTC. Translated, it gives CASSFASGVGETQYF.

V and J are TRBV12-5 and TRBJ2-1, with TRBD2 matching over 8 bases. The trim removed 5 bases at V and 6 bases at J, leaving 6 bases unmatched. CDR3 length: 14 amino acids. Germline assignment: CDR1 LGHNT and CDR2 FRNRAP. CDR3 sequence reads: CASGPAGGRNEQFF. CDR3 DNA sequence: TGTGCTAGTGGTCCCGCGGGAGGCCGCAATGAGCAGTTCTTC.

The rearrangement joins TRBV7-9 to TRBJ2-7, with 7 positions matching TRBD2. The CDR3 extends over 17 amino acids. The germline CDR1 and CDR2 sequences are SEHNR and FQNEAQ (reference sequence). V shed 5 bases and J 0 bases; nucleotides not matched to a gene: 13. The CDR3 spells CASSRAGIAENSYEQYF. DNA for the CDR3: TGTGCCAGCAGCCGAGCGGGGATAGCTGAGAACTCCTACGAGCAGTACTTC.

The chain has TRBV6-6 and TRBJ1-1; 8 nucleotides line up with TRBD1. V lost 5 bases and J lost 5; bases outside the gene matches: 13. From germline, CDR1 is MNHNY and CDR2 SVGAGI (reference sequence). The CDR3 is 16 residues long. The chain's CDR3 is CASSHPGAGGSTEAFF. For the CDR3, the DNA is TGTGCCAGCAGTCACCCCGGTGCAGGGGGCAGTACTGAAGCTTTCTTT.

V usage is TRBV5-6 and J usage is TRBJ2-3, with D tentatively TRBD1 (5 bases). Germline CDR1 reads SGHDT; CDR2 reads YYEEEE. CDR3 length: 12 residues. The ends were cut back, 4 bases at V and 6 bases at J, with 9 bases in the middle. CDR3 amino acids: CASSARVDTQYF. CDR3 coding DNA: TGTGCCAGCAGCGCCAGGGTTGATACGCAGTATTTT.

This chain joins TRBV10-1 and TRBJ2-5; a weak D match, TRBD2 (6 bases). V was clipped by 0 bases and J by 9 bases, with 11 bases between them. CDR3 length: 13 residues. The germline V gene has CDR1 WNHNN and CDR2 SYGVQD (reference sequence). CDR3 nucleotide sequence: TGCGCCAGCAGTGAGTCTCGCGGGGCGGCCCAGTACTTC. Translating it yields CASSESRGAAQYF.

J is TRBJ2-5 and V is TRBV30; D not resolved. The CDR3 loop spans 13 amino acids. V lost 2 bases to trimming and J lost 4 bases, with 11 bases between them. The germline V gene encodes CDR1 GTSNPN and CDR2 SVGIG (reference sequence). CDR3 in DNA: TGTGCCTGGAGTACGGGCATCAGAGAGACCCAGTACTTC. Translation: CAWSTGIRETQYF. The whole variable domain, filled in from reference TRBV30 and TRBJ2-5, reads SQTIHQWPATLVQPVGSPLSLECTVEGTSNPNLYWYRQAAGRGLQLLFYSVGIGQISSEVPQNLSASRPQDRQFILSSKKLLLSDSGFYLCAWSTGIRETQYFGPGTRLLVL.

Regarding this clone: The same CDR3 arises from other DNA sequences in this sample as well. The chain links TRBV9 to TRBJ2-7; D is undetermined. The V and J ends lost 3 bases and 4 bases respectively, with 8 bases between them. CDR3 length: 12 residues. The germline gives CDR1 SGDLS, CDR2 YYNGEE. In DNA, the CDR3 is TGTGCCAGCAGCGGACCCTCTTACGAGCAGTACTTC. Its translation: CASSGPSYEQYF. The whole variable domain, remainder taken from reference TRBV9 and TRBJ2-7, is DSGVTQTPKHLITATGQRVTLRCSPRSGDLSVYWYQQSLDQGLQFLIQYYNGEERAKGNILERFSAQQFPDLHSELNLSSLELGDSALYFCASSGPSYEQYFGPGTRLTVT.

This clone showed up just a few times. The chain employs TRBV11-2 and TRBJ1-3; D is undetermined. Trimming cost V 6 bases and J 4 bases, with 7 bases left between them. Germline CDR1 reads SGHAT; CDR2 reads FQNNGV. This CDR3 is built from 12 residues. CDR3 amino acids: CASRLLGNTIYF. The CDR3 nucleotides read TGTGCCAGCAGGCTCCTGGGAAACACCATATATTTT. Looking up the rest from reference TRBV11-2 and TRBJ1-3 gives the full variable domain: EAGVAQSPRYKIIEKRQSVAFWCNPISGHATLYWYQQILGQGPKLLIQFQNNGVVDDSQLPKDRFSAERLKGVDSTLKIQPAKLEDSAVYLCASRLLGNTIYFGEGSWLTVV.

CDR3 sequence: CSVVSDLNTEAFF. CDR3 sequence (DNA): TGCAGCGTTGTATCTGATTTGAACACTGAAGCTTTCTTT. The gene calls are TRBV29-1 and TRBJ1-1; D is unresolved. The V end was cut by 4 bases, the J end by 0 bases, with 9 bases between. Germline loops: CDR1 SQVTM, CDR2 ANQGSEA. The CDR3 extends over 13 amino acids.

The chain employs TRBV20-1 and TRBJ1-1; no clear D. V dropped 3 bases and J dropped 8 bases, with 10 bases sitting between them. CDR3 length: 11 residues. Germline V gene data show CDR1 as DFQATT and CDR2 as SNEGSKA (reference sequence). Here the CDR3 reads CSASPTMEAFF. Written as DNA, the CDR3 is TGCAGTGCTAGCCCTACGATGGAAGCTTTCTTT.

This chain joins TRBV7-3 and TRBJ1-5; no firm D call. Germline CDR1 and CDR2: SGHTA and FQGTGA. Between the trimmed V and J ends, which lost 5 bases and 4 bases, there was a span of 9 bases. The CDR3 extends over 13 amino acids. The CDR3 sequence is CASSPGSNQPQHF. CDR3 bases: TGTGCCAGCAGCCCTGGGAGTAATCAGCCCCAGCATTTT.

This chain links TRBV5-1 with TRBJ2-7, with TRBD2 as a possible D gene (6 bases). Trimming removed 4 bases at V and 5 bases at J, with 16 bases between. CDR1 is SGHRS, CDR2 YFSETQ, per germline. The CDR3 is made up of 14 amino acids. This CDR3 reads CASSPPTRGHEQYF. The CDR3 DNA is TGCGCCAGCAGCCCCCCGACTAGGGGCCACGAGCAGTACTTC.

The V gene is TRBV19, the J gene TRBJ2-1; no clear D. Between the trimmed V and J ends, which lost 5 bases and 6 bases, there was a span of 11 bases. CDR1 is LNHDA, CDR2 SQIVND, per germline (reference sequence). CDR3 size: 13 residues. As DNA, the CDR3 is TGTGCCAGTAGTCCTAACCGCCGCAATGAGCAGTTCTTC. Protein product: CASSPNRRNEQFF.

The rearrangement joins TRBV30 to TRBJ1-1; D is ambiguous. This CDR3 comprises 13 residues. The V gene's germline CDR1 is GTSNPN and CDR2 SVGIG (reference sequence). The DNA for the CDR3 is TGTGCACCGTCTCCCTATGGGAACACTGAAGCTTTCTTT. Translated: CAPSPYGNTEAFF.

This clone was observed once. The chain is built from TRBV19 and TRBJ2-7; maybe TRBD2 (6 bases). Trimming took off 5 bases at V and 4 bases at J, with 15 bases between the two ends. This CDR3 contains 14 residues. Per the germline V gene, CDR1 is LNHDA and CDR2 is SQIVND (reference sequence). The CDR3 bases are TGTGCCAGTAGTTCCAATTGGGCGGGATACGAGCAGTACTTC. Translating gives CASSSNWAGYEQYF.

Only one count was recorded for this clone. Other DNA sequences in the same sample also yield this CDR3. The V call is TRBV6-6, the J call TRBJ1-5, with D perhaps matching TRBD1 (5 bases). The CDR3 is made up of 14 amino acids. V gave up 2 bases and J gave up 3 bases, with 8 bases separating them. Per germline, CDR1 MNHNY and CDR2 SVGAGI (reference sequence). DNA of the CDR3: TGTGCCAGCAGTTACGGGGGTAACAATCAGCCCCAGCATTTT. Its protein product is CASSYGGNNQPQHF.

The V and J genes are TRBV9 and TRBJ1-2; maybe TRBD1 (5 bases). V lost 2 bases and J 0 bases, leaving 14 bases between the germline ends. The CDR3 is 16 residues long. The germline V gene has CDR1 SGDLS and CDR2 YYNGEE. The CDR3 loop reads CASSVRERQTNYGYTF. DNA for the CDR3: TGTGCCAGCAGCGTCCGGGAACGACAGACTAACTATGGCTACACCTTC.